The rows below give T cell receptor beta chains drawn from one sample of a study of blood T cell repertoires in COVID-19. The method was immunoSEQ multiplex PCR; TCRdb's version includes in-frame clones alone and lacks a portion of them. Here the sample spans around 300,000 clones, roughly 90% being singletons. Sequenced: peripheral blood. These receptors all come from an older woman with COVID-19, enrolled during active disease. The CDR3 runs from the conserved cysteine through the conserved F or W. Each record gives: D gene, V gene, clone size, J gene, CDR3 protein, CDR3 DNA. The D gene is left open where the match is weak. Rows may omit the clone size; those that give it use once, few, many or a size class.

>-|TRBV21-1|-|TRBJ1-3
CASRPGTFGSSGNTIYF
TGTGCCAGCCGCCCCGGGACATTTGGAAGCTCTGGAAACACCATATATTTT
>-|TRBV19|-|TRBJ1-2
CASNPSDRNYGYTF
TGTGCCAGTAACCCCTCGGACAGAAACTATGGCTACACCTTC
>-|TRBV7-2|-|TRBJ1-1
CASSFPRVNTEAFF
TGTGCCAGCAGCTTCCCTCGGGTTAACACTGAAGCTTTCTTT
>-|TRBV6-5|-|TRBJ1-1
CASRYIMGHTEAFF
TGTGCCAGCAGATATATAATGGGGCACACTGAAGCTTTCTTT
>TRBD1|TRBV30|few|TRBJ1-5
CAWDSLGTGSNQPQHF
TGTGCCTGGGACTCTCTTGGGACAGGTAGCAATCAGCCCCAGCATTTT
>-|TRBV6-5|once|TRBJ2-5
CASSYSAGQETQYF
TGTGCCAGCAGTTACTCCGCAGGCCAAGAGACCCAGTACTTC
>TRBD2|TRBV5-5|-|TRBJ2-5
CASSLAGGLGETQYF
TGTGCCAGCAGCTTGGCGGGGGGGCTCGGGGAGACCCAGTACTTC
>TRBD1|TRBV3-1/TRBV3-2|-|TRBJ2-7
CASSQFYGTGSF
TGTGCCAGCAGCCAATTTTACGGGACAGGGTCGTTC
>TRBD1|TRBV30|-|TRBJ1-6
CAWREPDRGRFSPLHF
TGTGCCTGGAGGGAACCGGACAGGGGGCGATTCTCACCCCTCCACTTT
>-|TRBV12-5|-|TRBJ1-1
CASGLVLTGGRPEAFF
TGTGCTAGTGGTTTGGTATTGACCGGGGGGCGTCCTGAAGCTTTCTTT
>-|TRBV19|-|TRBJ2-7
CATIDDRTYEQYF
TGTGCCACCATCGACGACAGGACCTACGAGCAGTACTTC
>-|TRBV11-2|-|TRBJ1-2
CASSLGPGDGYTF
TGTGCCAGCAGCTTAGGGCCAGGGGATGGCTACACCTTC
>TRBD1|TRBV5-1|-|TRBJ2-3
CASSKGQGVGTDTQYF
TGCGCCAGCAGCAAGGGACAGGGAGTGGGCACAGATACGCAGTATTTT
>-|TRBV5-6|-|TRBJ1-2
CASSPGTGHYGYTF
TGTGCCAGCAGCCCCGGAACAGGGCACTATGGCTACACCTTC
>-|TRBV6-4|-|TRBJ1-2
CASSEGSYGYTF
TGTGCCAGCAGTGAGGGGAGCTATGGCTACACCTTC
>TRBD1|TRBV24-1|-|TRBJ2-1
CATSDFGTGAYNEQFF
TGTGCCACCAGTGACTTCGGGACAGGCGCATACAATGAGCAGTTCTTC
>-|TRBV20-1|-|TRBJ2-2
CRSGELFF
TGCAGGTCGGGGGAGCTGTTTTTT
>TRBD1|TRBV5-6|-|TRBJ1-1
CASSLDIFQGANTEAFF
TGTGCCAGCAGCTTGGATATTTTTCAGGGGGCGAACACTGAAGCTTTCTTT
>-|TRBV7-2|-|TRBJ2-1
CASSPEQGPYNEQFF
TGTGCCAGCAGCCCCGAACAGGGTCCCTACAATGAGCAGTTCTTC
>-|TRBV28|few|TRBJ1-4
CASSLKSTLAEKLFF
TGTGCCAGCAGTTTAAAATCTACCCTCGCGGAAAAACTGTTTTTT
>-|TRBV24-1|-|TRBJ1-5
CATSDSRGNQPQHF
TGTGCCACCAGTGATTCGAGGGGGAATCAGCCCCAGCATTTT
>-|TRBV5-1|many|TRBJ1-1
CASSPIEGGAEAFF
TGCGCCAGCAGCCCGATAGAGGGCGGCGCTGAAGCTTTCTTT
>-|TRBV5-6|few|TRBJ1-5
CASSLWGWGLPRGQPQHF
TGTGCCAGCAGCTTGTGGGGTTGGGGCCTTCCGCGGGGTCAGCCCCAGCATTTT
>-|TRBV30|-|TRBJ1-5
CAWSVQENQPQHF
TGTGCCTGGAGTGTACAGGAAAATCAGCCCCAGCATTTT
>-|TRBV5-1|-|TRBJ1-2
CASSTGTADNYGYTF
TGCGCCAGCAGCACAGGGACCGCCGATAACTATGGCTACACCTTC
>-|TRBV29-1|once|TRBJ2-7
CSVGQPGTYEQYF
TGCAGCGTTGGACAGCCTGGGACCTACGAGCAGTACTTC
>-|TRBV24-1|-|TRBJ1-1
CATSDQGGNMNTEAFF
TGTGCCACCAGTGATCAAGGGGGAAACATGAACACTGAAGCTTTCTTT
>TRBD1|TRBV7-2|-|TRBJ2-1
CASSWGQANEQFF
TGTGCCAGCAGCTGGGGACAGGCTAATGAGCAGTTCTTC
>-|TRBV10-3|-|TRBJ2-5
CAISEYGEETQYF
TGTGCCATCAGTGAGTACGGAGAAGAGACCCAGTACTTC
>TRBD1|TRBV6-6|-|TRBJ2-1
CASSQRGPYNEQFF
TGTGCCAGCAGTCAAAGGGGGCCCTACAATGAGCAGTTCTTC
>-|TRBV4-1|-|TRBJ1-2
CASSLQGLNYGYTF
TGCGCCAGCAGCCTGCAGGGGCTAAACTATGGCTACACCTTC
>-|TRBV14|-|TRBJ1-1
CASSQDRNTEAFF
TGTGCCAGCAGCCAGGACAGAAACACTGAAGCTTTCTTT
>TRBD1|TRBV5-4|-|TRBJ2-7
CASSLGQGVGTYEQYF
TGTGCCAGCAGCTTGGGGCAGGGGGTAGGAACCTACGAGCAGTACTTC
>-|TRBV10-2|-|TRBJ1-1
CASSYLNTEAFF
TGCGCCAGCAGCTATTTGAACACTGAAGCTTTCTTT
>-|TRBV4-1|-|TRBJ1-5
CASSQAGGNQPQHF
TGCGCCAGCAGCCAAGCAGGGGGCAATCAGCCCCAGCATTTT
>-|TRBV6-1|-|TRBJ2-2
CASSELINTGELFF
TGTGCCAGCAGTGAACTAATAAACACCGGGGAGCTGTTTTTT
>TRBD2|TRBV13|-|TRBJ2-3
CASSLGPSGGGTDTQYF
TGTGCCAGCAGCTTAGGCCCGAGCGGGGGGGGCACAGATACGCAGTATTTT
>-|TRBV5-1|-|TRBJ2-2
CASDKGNANTGELFF
TGCGCCAGCGACAAAGGCAATGCGAACACCGGGGAGCTGTTTTTT
>-|TRBV7-2|-|TRBJ2-5
CASSLLWGQQETQYF
TGTGCCAGCAGCTTACTTTGGGGACAACAAGAGACCCAGTACTTC
>-|TRBV25-1|-|TRBJ2-7
CASLPPQTGPYEQYF
TGTGCCAGCCTCCCGCCCCAAACAGGGCCCTACGAGCAGTACTTC
>TRBD1|TRBV30|-|TRBJ2-7
CAWSPGQGYEQYF
TGTGCCTGGAGTCCCGGACAGGGCTACGAGCAGTACTTC
>TRBD1|TRBV6-1|once|TRBJ2-2
CASSDPGQGAGELFF
TGTGCCAGCAGTGATCCGGGACAGGGGGCCGGGGAGCTGTTTTTT
>TRBD1|TRBV18|-|TRBJ1-1
CASSEVQGGTEAFF
TGTGCCAGCTCAGAAGTACAGGGGGGCACTGAAGCTTTCTTT